The rows below give T cell receptor beta chains drawn from one sample of a study of PD-L1 blockade in urothelial cancer. Sequencing was performed with immunoSEQ multiplex PCR; in TCRdb, only in-frame clones are kept and a portion is missing. The table lists tens of thousands of clones, 65% to 85% of them singletons. The sample consisted of PBMCs, taken around atezolizumab (anti-PD-L1) treatment. These receptor sequences come from a man in his sixties with urothelial cancer. The CDR3 runs from the conserved cysteine through the conserved F or W. A D gene is named only where the DNA matches it firmly. Not all rows give a size; the values are once, few, many and, for expanded clones, a class.

CDR3nt,CDR3aa,abundance,j_gene,d_gene,len,v_gene
TGTGCCAGCAGCTTGAAGGGACTCTCCTACGAGCAGTACTTC,CASSLKGLSYEQYF,-,TRBJ2-7,-,14,TRBV5-4
TGTGCCAGCAGCCCCCGGGACAGCAACACCGGGGAGCTGTTTTTT,CASSPRDSNTGELFF,-,TRBJ2-2,TRBD1,15,TRBV7-6
TGTGCCAGCAGTCACCGAAGACGGGGGACAGGGCATAATTCACCCCTCCACTTT,CASSHRRRGTGHNSPLHF,-,TRBJ1-6,TRBD1,18,TRBV28
TGTGCCAGCAAGGAGGACACTGAAGCTTTCTTT,CASKEDTEAFF,few,TRBJ1-1,-,11,TRBV6-1
TGTGCCAGCAGCGCAGGGGGGAGAAGCACAGATACGCAGTATTTT,CASSAGGRSTDTQYF,-,TRBJ2-3,-,15,TRBV9
TGCGCCAGCAGCCACAGAACCGGGGAGCTGTTTTTT,CASSHRTGELFF,-,TRBJ2-2,-,12,TRBV4-1
TGTGCCAGCAGCGTAGTTCCTGTCCTCCCCTGGGCGGGGGTCTTCACCGGGGAGCTGTTTTTT,CASSVVPVLPWAGVFTGELFF,few,TRBJ2-2,TRBD2,21,TRBV9
TGTGCCAGCAGTGACCACAGCAACACTGAAGCTTTCTTT,CASSDHSNTEAFF,-,TRBJ1-1,-,13,TRBV6-1
TGTGCCAGCAGCCTAAACAGGGCTTGGAACACCGGGGAGCTGTTTTTT,CASSLNRAWNTGELFF,-,TRBJ2-2,-,16,TRBV28
TGTGCCAGTAGTACTCCAGGGAGCACAGATACGCAGTATTTT,CASSTPGSTDTQYF,-,TRBJ2-3,-,14,TRBV19
TGTGCCAGCAGTCACGGGGGGATTGGCACAGATACGCAGTATTTT,CASSHGGIGTDTQYF,once,TRBJ2-3,TRBD2,15,TRBV6-6
TGTGCCACTAGAGAAGGTTCTGAGCAGTTCTTC,CATREGSEQFF,-,TRBJ2-1,-,11,TRBV10-3
TGTGCCAGCAGGGGGACAGGGGCACGAGATACGCAGTATTTT,CASRGTGARDTQYF,once,TRBJ2-3,TRBD1,14,TRBV2
TGTGCCAGCAGTGAAGTCCTAACAGCGCAGTATTTT,CASSEVLTAQYF,-,TRBJ2-3,-,12,TRBV2
TGTGCCAGTAGGGAGAGGGATGAGGACACTGAAGCTTTCTTT,CASRERDEDTEAFF,-,TRBJ1-1,-,14,TRBV19
TGTGCCAGCAGCTTAGCTACAGGGGGTAACACCGGGGAGCTGTTTTTT,CASSLATGGNTGELFF,many,TRBJ2-2,TRBD1,16,TRBV11-3
TGCGCCAGCAGCCAAGATCTTCCCAGCGGAACCTACAATGAGCAGTTCTTC,CASSQDLPSGTYNEQFF,-,TRBJ2-1,-,17,TRBV4-1
TGTGCCAGCACCCGGGGCGGGGGAGGTACATACGAGCAGTACTTC,CASTRGGGGTYEQYF,-,TRBJ2-7,TRBD2,15,TRBV6-5
TGCAGCGTTGAAGGGGACAGGGGATATACAGATACGCAGTATTTT,CSVEGDRGYTDTQYF,-,TRBJ2-3,TRBD1,15,TRBV29-1
TGCAGTGCCCAGAACCAAGAGACCCAGTACTTC,CSAQNQETQYF,-,TRBJ2-5,-,11,TRBV20-1
TGCGCCAGCAGAAAAGACAGGCTGACCGGGGAGCTGTTTTTT,CASRKDRLTGELFF,-,TRBJ2-2,-,14,TRBV5-1
TGTGCCAGCAGTTTTCGCAGGGATCAGCCCCAGCATTTT,CASSFRRDQPQHF,-,TRBJ1-5,-,13,TRBV27
TGTGCCAGCAGCCCGGGACAGAACTACGAGCAGTACTTC,CASSPGQNYEQYF,-,TRBJ2-7,TRBD1,13,TRBV5-6
TGTGCCACCAGCAGACAATATCGGGGAGAGCAGTACTTC,CATSRQYRGEQYF,-,TRBJ2-7,-,13,TRBV15
TGCGCCAGCAGCTTGGGTAGCGGGGGGGCCCGGGAGACCCAGTACTTC,CASSLGSGGARETQYF,-,TRBJ2-5,TRBD2,16,TRBV5-1
TGTGCCAGCAGTTCAATGTCGACAGGGGGAGAACCCTATGGCTACACCTTC,CASSSMSTGGEPYGYTF,-,TRBJ1-2,TRBD1,17,TRBV28